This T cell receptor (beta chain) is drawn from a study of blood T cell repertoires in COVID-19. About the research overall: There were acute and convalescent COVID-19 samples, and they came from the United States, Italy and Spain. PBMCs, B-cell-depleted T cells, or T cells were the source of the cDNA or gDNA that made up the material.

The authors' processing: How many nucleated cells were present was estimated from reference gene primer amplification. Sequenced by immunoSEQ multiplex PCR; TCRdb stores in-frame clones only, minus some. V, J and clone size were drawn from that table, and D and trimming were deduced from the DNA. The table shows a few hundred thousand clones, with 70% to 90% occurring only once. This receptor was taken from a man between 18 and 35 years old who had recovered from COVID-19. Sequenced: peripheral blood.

CDR3 bases: TGTGCCAGCAGCCAAGACCTTTACGTCCTGACTTTC. As protein: CASSQDLYVLTF. The rearrangement joins TRBV3-1 (or the pseudogene TRBV3-2) to TRBJ2-6; no clear D gene. The CDR3 runs 12 residues. Trimming shortened V by 0 bases and J by 11 bases, and 5 bases separated the two germline ends. The germline V gene encodes CDR1 LGHDT and CDR2 YNNKEL (reference sequence).